The 26 T cell receptor beta chains given below trace back to one sample, sequenced in a study of T cells in Graves' hyperthyroidism and ophthalmopathy. RNA transcripts provided the source from which TCR beta CDR3 regions were amplified. An initial round of RT-PCR targeting the TCR CDR3 relied on the HTBI primer set. TCRdb re-called the multiplex PCR reads through MiXCR, storing one row per CDR3 protein. The repertoire includes about 280,000 distinct CDR3 sequences, about 25% of them detected once, and around 30% sits in the top ten. Specimen: blood. The receptors derive from a man aged 40-49 years with Graves' hyperthyroidism that later progressed to Graves' ophthalmopathy.

This clonotype was recorded a few times. The chain recombines TRBV28 with TRBJ1-1; no firm D call. The germline CDR1 and CDR2 sequences are MDHEN and SYDVKM. V was clipped by 5 bases and J by 3 bases, with 10 bases between them. The CDR3 totals 13 residues. CDR3 DNA: TGTGCCAGCAGTCCAACAGTTGACACTGAAGCTTTCTTT. Translating it yields CASSPTVDTEAFF.

This clonotype was recorded at least ten times. This chain links TRBV13 with TRBJ2-7; 9 nucleotides agree with TRBD2. This CDR3 is built from 18 residues. Germline V gene data show CDR1 as PRHDT and CDR2 as FYEKMQ (reference sequence). V was clipped by 1 base and J by 0 bases; unmatched bases: 10. CDR3 protein: CASSLAMAGGPPSYEQYF. The CDR3, as DNA: TGTGCCAGCAGCTTAGCTATGGCGGGAGGGCCCCCCTCCTACGAGCAGTACTTC. Using reference TRBV13 and TRBJ2-7 for the parts outside the CDR3, the full variable domain is AAGVIQSPRHLIKEKRETATLKCYPIPRHDTVYWYQQGPGQDPQFLISFYEKMQSDKGSIPDRFSAQQFSDYHSELNMSSLELGDSALYFCASSLAMAGGPPSYEQYFGPGTRLTVT.

This clonotype was picked up many times. The chain employs TRBV5-1 and TRBJ2-2; 8 nucleotides line up with TRBD1. CDR3 length: 14 amino acids. Per germline, CDR1 SGHRS and CDR2 YFSETQ. The trim removed 1 base at V and 4 bases at J, leaving 0 bases unmatched. CDR3 loop: CASSLTGGTGELFF. The CDR3 DNA sequence: TGCGCCAGCAGCTTGACAGGGGGCACCGGGGAGCTGTTTTTT.

This clonotype has ten or more counts. V usage is TRBV12-3 or TRBV12-4 and J usage is TRBJ2-5; 7 positions match TRBD2. Trimming removed 8 bases from V and 5 bases from J; junction bases left unmatched: 11. This CDR3 has 14 residues. CDR3 coding DNA: TGTGCCAGCGCCAGACTAGCTTTGTGGGAGACCCAGTACTTC. Protein sequence: CASARLALWETQYF.

This chain connects TRBV27 to TRBJ1-1, with no clear D. V dropped 8 bases and J dropped 5 bases, with 18 bases sitting between them. The germline gives CDR1 MNHEY, CDR2 SMNVEV (reference sequence). CDR3 size: 14 residues. Written as DNA, the CDR3 is TGTGCCAGCCCTTGTGGAAATCTAGAGACTGAAGCTTTCTTT. Its protein product is CASPCGNLETEAFF.

This clonotype was counted ten times or more. The V gene is TRBV12-3 or TRBV12-4, the J gene TRBJ1-2; maybe TRBD1 (5 bases). The CDR3 loop spans 16 amino acids. The V end lost 4 bases, the J end lost 2 bases, and 17 bases lay between the germline ends. The CDR3 sequence is CASSSQGGGANYGYTF. CDR3 in DNA: TGTGCCAGCAGTTCCCAGGGAGGAGGAGCGAACTATGGCTACACCTTC.

This clonotype was seen at least ten times. In DNA form, the CDR3 reads TGTGCCAGCAGCAGCGTCTCCTATAATTCACCCCTCCACTTT. Protein product: CASSSVSYNSPLHF. The rearrangement joins TRBV7-3 to TRBJ1-6; the D is unclear. Germline assignment: CDR1 SGHTA and CDR2 FQGTGA. This CDR3 is built from 14 residues. Trimming left V 5 bases short and J 0 bases short, with 5 bases between.

The V gene is TRBV12-3 or TRBV12-4, the J gene TRBJ1-2, with 9 bases that match TRBD1. This CDR3 spans 14 amino acids. J lost 5 bases, V lost 5 bases, and 6 bases had no gene match. CDR3 coding DNA: TGTGCCAGCAGTGCCTACAGGGGGCGGTATGGCTACACCTTC. Protein: CASSAYRGRYGYTF.

This clonotype was recorded many times. The germline gene is not matched at one end of the junction; a read error may be the cause. This chain connects TRBV5-1 to TRBJ1-2; 10 bases are shared with TRBD1. CDR1 and CDR2 from the germline V gene are SGHRS and YFSETQ. The CDR3 sequence is 14 residues long. The CDR3 DNA sequence: TGCGCCAGCACCTTGACAGGGGGCTTTGATGGCTACACCTTC. Translation: CASTLTGGFDGYTF.

The chain joins TRBV4-2 to TRBJ2-2; D is possibly TRBD1 (6 bases). In germline, CDR1 is LGHNA, CDR2 YNFKEQ. Trimming took 1 base from V and 4 from J, leaving 13 bases between them. The CDR3 is 16 residues long. CDR3 nucleotides: TGTGCCAGCAGCCAAGCTCCGGGACACACCACCGGGGAGCTGTTTTTT. This gives the protein CASSQAPGHTTGELFF.

In this sample, this clonotype turned up many times. The gene calls are TRBV4-1 and TRBJ1-1; TRBD1 matches at 8 bases. V shed 4 bases, J shed 4 bases, and the junction held 8 bases outside the gene matches. Germline V gives CDR1 MGHRA, CDR2 YSYEKL. This CDR3 spans 15 amino acids. CDR3 sequence reads: CASSPTDRDSTEAFF. The CDR3 DNA follows: TGCGCCAGCAGCCCAACGGACAGGGATTCCACTGAAGCTTTCTTT.

CDR3 amino acids: CASRPGGVNYGYTF. The CDR3 DNA is TGTGCCAGCAGACCGGGGGGCGTCAACTATGGCTACACCTTC. The chain uses TRBV2 and TRBJ1-2, with TRBD1 as a possible D gene (6 bases). The CDR3 length is 14 residues. Germline V CDR1 and CDR2: SNHLY, FYNNEI. The ends were cut back, 6 bases at V and 2 bases at J, with 13 bases in the middle.

This clonotype was seen ten or more times. The chain employs TRBV27 and TRBJ2-7, with 7 bases identical to TRBD1. The germline CDR1 and CDR2 sequences are MNHEY and SMNVEV (reference sequence). The CDR3 covers 15 residues. V shed 6 bases and J 0 bases; nucleotides not matched to a gene: 8. The CDR3 is CASSPTGALSYEQYF. CDR3 coding DNA: TGTGCCAGCAGCCCCACAGGGGCCCTCTCCTACGAGCAGTACTTC.

This clonotype has at least ten counts. The chain links TRBV6-1 to TRBJ1-5; tentative D call: TRBD1 (6 bases). V lost 4 bases and J lost 2, with 12 bases in between. Germline V gene sequence: CDR1 MNHNS, CDR2 SASEGT. This CDR3 spans 15 amino acids. The CDR3 spells CASSGQVGGNQPQHF. The CDR3 coding sequence is TGTGCCAGCAGTGGACAGGTGGGGGGCAATCAGCCCCAGCATTTT.

This clonotype was seen repeatedly, ten times or more. The rearrangement joins TRBV24-1 to TRBJ2-5, with D perhaps TRBD1 or TRBD2 (5 bases each). Trimming cost V 5 bases and J 2 bases, with 11 bases left between them. This CDR3 has 14 amino acids. Germline CDR1 is KGHDR and CDR2 is SFDVKD. The CDR3: CATSGTGPQETQYF. The CDR3 bases are TGTGCCACCAGTGGAACGGGGCCGCAAGAGACCCAGTACTTC.

This clonotype has ten or more counts. The chain combines TRBV20-1 with TRBJ1-2; D gene unclear. CDR1 is DFQATT and CDR2 is SNEGSKA in the germline V gene (reference sequence). Trimming removed 5 bases at V and 2 bases at J, with 18 bases between. This CDR3 spans 15 amino acids. The chain's CDR3 is CSAQGSGSRNYGYTF. The CDR3 nucleotides are TGCAGTGCTCAAGGTTCTGGGTCCCGAAACTATGGCTACACCTTC.

This clonotype was counted at least ten times. The gene calls are TRBV27 and TRBJ2-7, with D possibly TRBD1 on 5 matching bases. CDR1 and CDR2 from the germline V gene are MNHEY and SMNVEV (reference sequence). V was cut by 2 bases and J by 2 bases, with 19 bases left in between. This CDR3 spans 17 amino acids. The CDR3 reads CASSLVRTTGQPYEQYF. CDR3 nucleotides: TGTGCCAGCAGTTTAGTAAGGACAACAGGACAACCCTACGAGCAGTACTTC.

Ten or more counts support this clonotype. V gene TRBV30 combines with J gene TRBJ1-2; D gene uncertain. Trimming took 3 bases from V and 3 from J, leaving 2 bases between them. CDR1 is GTSNPN, CDR2 SVGIG, per germline (reference sequence). The CDR3 contains 10 residues. The DNA for the CDR3 is TGTGCCTGGAGGGACTATGGCTACACCTTC. Translated, it gives CAWRDYGYTF.

This clonotype has a count of ten or more. The V call is TRBV28, the J call TRBJ1-1; D is unresolved. CDR1 is MDHEN, CDR2 SYDVKM, per germline. This CDR3 is 12 amino acids long. Trimming took off 7 bases at V and 4 bases at J, with 10 bases between the two ends. This CDR3 is CASNPLGTEAFF. The CDR3 bases are TGTGCCAGCAACCCACTTGGCACTGAAGCTTTCTTT. The full variable domain, with the rest looked up from reference TRBV28 and TRBJ1-1, is DVKVTQSSRYLVKRTGEKVFLECVQDMDHENMFWYRQDPGLGLRLIYFSYDVKMKEKGDIPEGYSVSREKKERFSLILESASTNQTSMYLCASNPLGTEAFFGQGTRLTVV.

This clonotype was recorded many times. The chain combines TRBV27 with TRBJ2-2, with D unresolved. This CDR3 spans 17 amino acids. Per germline, CDR1 MNHEY and CDR2 SMNVEV (reference sequence). V lost 2 bases and J 1 base, leaving 14 bases between the germline ends. CDR3 loop: CASSLGKGNRNTGELFF. Written as DNA, the CDR3 is TGTGCCAGCAGTTTAGGAAAGGGAAACAGGAACACCGGGGAGCTGTTTTTT.

This clonotype came up many times. The genes are TRBV28 and TRBJ2-5; TRBD1 matches 7 bases. The CDR3 covers 16 residues. V shed 5 bases, J shed 0 bases, and the junction held 9 bases outside the gene matches. Germline CDR1 reads MDHEN; CDR2 reads SYDVKM. CDR3 DNA sequence: TGTGCCAGCAGTGTCGGGAAGGGGGCCAACCAAGAGACCCAGTACTTC. Translation gives CASSVGKGANQETQYF.

This clonotype was counted at least ten times. The chain uses TRBV7-2 and TRBJ2-2; D is undetermined. This CDR3 is 11 amino acids long. CDR1 is SGHTA, CDR2 FQGNSA, per germline. Trimming stripped 3 bases from V and 7 bases from J, with 3 bases between. Written as DNA, the CDR3 is TGTGCCAGCAGCTTGGTCGGGGAGCTGTTTTTT. As protein: CASSLVGELFF.

At least ten counts were recorded for this clonotype. The gene calls are TRBV6-1 and TRBJ2-5, with TRBD2 matching over 7 bases. Trimming cost V 8 bases and J 5 bases; bases outside gene matches: 5. This CDR3 region has 12 residues. Per germline, CDR1 MNHNS and CDR2 SASEGT. The CDR3: CASSMGGETQYF. CDR3 nucleotide sequence: TGTGCCAGCTCCATGGGGGGGGAGACCCAGTACTTC.

This clonotype was observed a handful of times. J is TRBJ2-1 and V is TRBV30; the match to TRBD2 covers 14 bases. The CDR3 extends over 15 amino acids. Germline lookup yields CDR1 GTSNPN and CDR2 SVGIG (reference sequence). J was trimmed by 12 bases and V by 3 bases; bases with no gene match: 10. The CDR3, as DNA: TGTGCCTGGAGCGCCACGACTAGCGGGAGGGCCCGGCAGTTCTTC. Its translation: CAWSATTSGRARQFF.

Ten or more counts support this clonotype. CDR3 sequence (DNA): TGTGCCAGCAGATTCGCCGGGGACAGGGTGAACACTGAAGCTTTCTTT. Amino acid sequence: CASRFAGDRVNTEAFF. The rearrangement joins TRBV5-4 to TRBJ1-1, with TRBD1 matching over 9 bases. There are 16 residues in the CDR3. The germline gives CDR1 SGHNT, CDR2 YYREEE (reference sequence). Trimming at V came to 5 bases and at J to 0 bases, leaving 8 bases not matched to a gene.

This clonotype was observed at least ten times. This chain connects TRBV24-1 to TRBJ2-5; 8 bases fit TRBD2. V lost 4 bases and J lost 4; bases outside the gene matches: 7. CDR1 is KGHDR, CDR2 SFDVKD, per germline. The CDR3 is made up of 15 amino acids. The CDR3 region is CATSDPGGKAETQYF. For the CDR3, the DNA is TGTGCCACCAGTGACCCGGGGGGGAAGGCAGAGACCCAGTACTTC.